What follows are 22 T cell receptor beta chains derived from one specimen sequenced in a study of OX40 agonist ivuxolimab in advanced cancers. Some clones are missing from TCRdb's copy, which holds only in-frame ones; the method was immunoSEQ multiplex PCR. This repertoire shows roughly 53,000 clones, 85% to 90% found once; its top ten account for 4.8%. This specimen was CD4+ or CD8+ T cells sorted from blood, taken in a trial of the OX40 agonist ivuxolimab. The source of these receptors is an adult with an advanced solid tumor such as melanoma, head and neck, liver or kidney cancer.

This clone was seen just once. V gene TRBV7-9 combines with J gene TRBJ1-2; 9 bases are a match to TRBD1. CDR1 and CDR2 (germline): SEHNR, FQNEAQ (reference sequence). The CDR3 is 13 amino acids. Losses at the gene ends were 6 bases for V and 8 bases for J; bases not matched to a gene: 7. CDR3 loop: CASSRDRGEGYTF. Written as DNA, the CDR3 is TGTGCCAGCAGTCGTGACAGGGGGGAAGGCTACACCTTC.

This chain connects TRBV28 to TRBJ1-2; maybe TRBD1 (6 bases). Germline V lookup: CDR1 MDHEN, CDR2 SYDVKM. CDR3 size: 13 residues. V lost 8 bases to trimming and J lost 4 bases, with 14 bases between them. The CDR3 here is CASGLQGAYGYTF. CDR3 nucleotide sequence: TGTGCCAGCGGGTTACAGGGAGCCTATGGCTACACCTTC.

This rearrangement joins TRBV19 to TRBJ1-2; D is perhaps TRBD1 (6 bases). Germline-derived CDR1 and CDR2 are LNHDA and SQIVND (reference sequence). The CDR3 contains 14 residues. V lost 1 base to trimming and J lost 3 bases, with 9 bases between them. The DNA of the CDR3 is TGTGCCAGTAGTATAGGGACAGTCGACTATGGCTACACCTTC. Its translation: CASSIGTVDYGYTF.

The chain has TRBV7-8 and TRBJ1-1; tentative D call: TRBD1 (5 bases). The length of the CDR3 is 15 residues. CDR1 and CDR2 (germline): SGHVS, FQNEAQ. The germline V and J ends were trimmed by 2 bases and 3 bases, with 13 bases remaining between them. In DNA form, the CDR3 reads TGTGCCAGCAGCTTAATAGGCCTGGGGGACACTGAAGCTTTCTTT. It specifies CASSLIGLGDTEAFF.

The chain joins TRBV5-6 to TRBJ2-3; perhaps TRBD2 as D (6 bases). V was shortened by 1 base and J by 3 bases, with 9 bases between the two germline ends. Germline V gene sequence: CDR1 SGHDT, CDR2 YYEEEE. The CDR3 length is 14 residues. In DNA form, the CDR3 reads TGTGCCAGCAGCTTGAGGGCGGGGACAGATACGCAGTATTTT. Translating gives CASSLRAGTDTQYF.

This chain joins TRBV30 and TRBJ1-5; tentative D call: TRBD1 (5 bases). Trimming removed 3 bases from V and 7 bases from J, with 16 bases in between. Per the germline V gene, CDR1 is GTSNPN and CDR2 is SVGIG (reference sequence). CDR3 size: 14 residues. DNA for the CDR3: TGTGCCTGGAGCCTAACGGGGGGGAACCAGCCCCAGCATTTT. This translates into CAWSLTGGNQPQHF.

Note on this clone: Since a far larger clone is one base different, this is likely a read error. The rearrangement uses TRBV2 and TRBJ2-3; D uncertain. CDR3 length: 12 residues. The germline V gene encodes CDR1 SNHLY and CDR2 FYNNEI. V gave up 4 bases and J gave up 1 base, with 3 bases separating them. The CDR3 DNA sequence: TGTGCCAGCAGTGCCCGCACAGATACGCAGTATTTT. Translated, it gives CASSARTDTQYF.

The V call is TRBV6-5, the J call TRBJ1-1, with a weak D call TRBD1 (6 bases). This CDR3 region has 16 residues. Trimming removed 3 bases at V and 5 bases at J, with 19 bases between. Per the germline V gene, CDR1 is MNHEY and CDR2 is SVGAGI. CDR3: CASSYRGQTRRTEAFF. DNA for the CDR3: TGTGCCAGCAGTTATAGAGGACAGACCCGACGGACTGAAGCTTTCTTT.

J is TRBJ2-7 and V is TRBV11-2, with D possibly matching TRBD1 (6 bases). In germline, CDR1 is SGHAT, CDR2 FQNNGV. V was pared by 4 bases and J by 1 base, with 11 bases between. The CDR3 runs 14 residues. CDR3: CASSSDRSSYEQYF. CDR3 bases: TGTGCCAGCAGCTCCGACAGGAGTTCCTACGAGCAGTACTTC.

The chain recombines TRBV5-1 with TRBJ1-2, with D possibly being TRBD1 (6 bases). The CDR3 totals 15 residues. The germline V and J ends were trimmed by 1 base and 4 bases, with 14 bases remaining between them. Germline V CDR1 and CDR2: SGHRS, YFSETQ. CDR3 loop: CASSLREGESYGYTF. The DNA of the CDR3 is TGCGCCAGCAGCTTGAGGGAGGGGGAAAGCTATGGCTACACCTTC.

The chain couples TRBV5-7 to TRBJ1-5; TRBD1 matches 7 bases. TRBV5-7 is marked as an open reading frame, function uncertain. J gave up 6 bases and V 0 bases, and 0 bases lay outside the gene matches. The CDR3 length is 13 residues. CDR3 sequence reads: CASSLDRGQPQHF. The CDR3 DNA reads as TGTGCCAGCAGCTTGGACAGGGGTCAGCCCCAGCATTTT.

This chain links TRBV7-9 with TRBJ1-1, with 7 bases matching TRBD1. Per germline, CDR1 SEHNR and CDR2 FQNEAQ (reference sequence). The junction had 4 bases not matched to a gene; V was cut back by 5 bases and J by 1 base. This CDR3 comprises 14 residues. The CDR3 DNA sequence: TGTGCCAGCAGCGCCGGGACAGAGAACACTGAAGCTTTCTTT. It specifies CASSAGTENTEAFF.

The rearrangement joins TRBV2 to TRBJ2-3, with D unresolved. The V gene's germline CDR1 is SNHLY and CDR2 FYNNEI. Trimming removed 5 bases at V and 6 bases at J, with 15 bases between. The CDR3 consists of 14 residues. The CDR3 DNA reads as TGTGCCAGCAGTAGAGCGCCCGGTTTTGATACGCAGTATTTT. It is translated as CASSRAPGFDTQYF.

The chain carries TRBV6-1 and TRBJ1-4, with TRBD1 as a possible D gene (6 bases). Germline loops: CDR1 MNHNS, CDR2 SASEGT. Deletions cut 5 bases from V and 1 base from J, with 11 bases between. This CDR3 spans 15 amino acids. CDR3 sequence: CASSQLQGTNEKLFF. The CDR3 nucleotides are TGTGCCAGCAGTCAACTACAGGGAACTAATGAAAAACTGTTTTTT.

This sequence joins TRBV25-1 and TRBJ2-2; 11 bases align to TRBD1. The germline gives CDR1 MGHDK, CDR2 SYGVNS. This CDR3 contains 16 residues. The V segment lost 3 bases and the J segment 3 bases; nucleotides outside the gene matches: 3. CDR3 coding DNA: TGTGCCAGCAGTGACCGGACAGGGGGCGACACCGGGGAGCTGTTTTTT. It yields the protein CASSDRTGGDTGELFF.

The chain joins TRBV10-1 to TRBJ2-7, with 8 bases that match TRBD2. CDR1 and CDR2 from the germline V gene are WNHNN and SYGVQD (reference sequence). The CDR3 has 14 residues. J lost 1 base, V lost 2 bases, and 1 base had no gene match. The CDR3 sequence is CASSESGRSYEQYF. CDR3 DNA: TGCGCCAGCAGTGAGAGCGGGAGATCCTACGAGCAGTACTTC.

The chain recombines TRBV4-2 with TRBJ2-7; TRBD1 agrees at 9 bases. The CDR3 is 16 residues long. V trimming: 4 bases; J trimming: 3 bases; junction bases outside the gene matches: 10. Germline assignment: CDR1 LGHNA and CDR2 YNFKEQ. CDR3 sequence reads: CASSREPGQGFYEQYF. The CDR3 bases are TGTGCCAGCAGCCGAGAACCGGGACAGGGATTCTACGAGCAGTACTTC.

This clone was picked up a small number of times. The chain recombines TRBV11-3 with TRBJ2-7; 10 bases align to TRBD2. The trim removed 5 bases at V and 6 bases at J, leaving 10 bases unmatched. This CDR3 has 15 residues. Germline CDR1 and CDR2: SGHNT and YENEEA. The CDR3 region is CASSVGGLAEGEQYF. CDR3 DNA: TGTGCCAGCAGCGTAGGCGGACTAGCGGAGGGCGAGCAGTACTTC.

The table lists this clone with a count of one. The chain carries TRBV6-6 and TRBJ2-1; possibly TRBD2 for D (5 bases). Germline V CDR1 and CDR2: MNHNY, SVGAGI (reference sequence). This CDR3 contains 13 residues. Trimming removed 8 bases at V and 8 bases at J, with 16 bases between. CDR3 region: CASAVGVSDEQFF. As DNA, the CDR3 is TGTGCCAGCGCCGTCGGGGTTAGCGATGAGCAGTTCTTC.

The chain carries TRBV6-5 and TRBJ2-1; 7 nucleotides agree with TRBD2. Per the germline V gene, CDR1 is MNHEY and CDR2 is SVGAGI. The CDR3 has 15 amino acids. V lost 7 bases to trimming and J lost 8 bases; unmatched junction nucleotides: 14. CDR3 amino acids: CASKRDSNRFDEQFF. The CDR3 DNA reads TGTGCCAGCAAGCGGGACTCCAACCGCTTCGATGAGCAGTTCTTC.

This sequence joins TRBV7-2 and TRBJ2-7, with 10 nucleotides matching TRBD2. V shed 0 bases and J 4 bases; nucleotides not matched to a gene: 6. Germline CDR1 SGHTA, CDR2 FQGNSA. The CDR3 runs to 16 residues. The CDR3 sequence is CASSLAESSGRYEQYF. For the CDR3, the DNA is TGTGCCAGCAGCTTAGCGGAAAGTAGCGGGAGGTACGAGCAGTACTTC. Supplemented by reference TRBV7-2 and TRBJ2-7, the full variable domain reads GAGVSQSPSNKVTEKGKDVELRCDPISGHTALYWYRQSLGQGLEFLIYFQGNSAPDKSGLPSDRFSAERTGGSVSTLTIQRTQQEDSAVYLCASSLAESSGRYEQYFGPGTRLTVT.

This sequence joins TRBV20-1 and TRBJ1-2; D unclear. With 4 bases removed from V and 7 bases from J, the gap between germline ends came to 10 bases. This CDR3 is built from 11 residues. Germline CDR1 is DFQATT and CDR2 is SNEGSKA (reference sequence). The CDR3 DNA reads as TGCAGTGCTACGGACGGTGCTGGCTACACCTTC. Amino acids: CSATDGAGYTF.